The 18 T cell receptor beta chains below come from one sample, sequenced in a study of T cell clonality in common variable immunodeficiency. This table comes from immunoSEQ multiplex PCR, and its TCRdb copy is limited to in-frame clones, with some not included. The sample presents roughly 52,000 clones, none singletons. Sequencing was done on a sample of peripheral blood mononuclear cells. The receptors come from a person aged 18 to 75 in good health.

This clone was recorded at least ten times. The read ends 3 residues before the CDR3 terminus; that terminus is restored from the germline J gene. V usage is TRBV7-3 and J usage is TRBJ2-3; 8 bases line up with TRBD2. The CDR3 length is 16 residues. CDR1 and CDR2 (germline): SGHTA, FQGTGA. Unmatched junction bases numbered 11, after V lost 5 bases and J lost 4 bases. The covered CDR3 bases are TGTGCCAGCAGCCCCACCGGGGGGGCAGCGGCAGATACG. As protein: CASSPTGGAAADT. The CDR3 as a whole reads CASSPTGGAAADTQYF.

This clone has a handful of counts. The read terminates 3 residues before the CDR3 end, so the remaining end is supplied by the germline J gene. The chain carries TRBV2 and TRBJ2-5; 9 nucleotides align to TRBD1. Germline lookup yields CDR1 SNHLY and CDR2 FYNNEI. The CDR3 spans 14 residues. The ends lost 5 bases at V and 5 bases at J; junction bases unmatched: 6. The CDR3: CASSPDRGMETQYF. CDR3 bases read: TGTGCCAGCAGTCCAGACAGGGGGATGGAGACC.

This clone appeared many times. Sequence at one end of the junction differs from germline and may be a read error. The read falls 3 residues short of the CDR3 end, and the missing part is taken from the germline J gene. The chain recombines TRBV5-1 with TRBJ1-1, with D possibly being TRBD1 (6 bases). Per germline, CDR1 SGHRS and CDR2 YFSETQ. There are 15 residues in the CDR3. The CDR3 sequence: CASSLDSAMNTEAFF. The CDR3 DNA, read in part, is TGCGCCAGCAGTTTGGACAGTGCAATGAACACTGAA. Together with reference TRBV5-1 and TRBJ1-1, the CDR3 gives the full variable domain: KAGVTQTPRYLIKTRGQQVTLSCSPISGHRSVSWYQQTPGQGLQFLFEYFSETQRNKGNFPGRFSGRQFSNSRSEMNVSTLELGDSALYLCASSLDSAMNTEAFFGQGTRLTVV.

Ten or more counts support this clone. The CDR3 extends 3 residues past the end of the read, so its final part is completed from the germline J gene. This chain joins TRBV30 and TRBJ2-7, with no clear D. Germline V gene lookup returns CDR1 GTSNPN and CDR2 SVGIG (reference sequence). Trimming cost V 0 bases and J 1 base, with 7 bases left between them. The CDR3 runs to 13 residues. The part of the CDR3 DNA that was read is TGTGCCTGGAGTGTTGTAGTTTCCTACGAG. Amino acid sequence: CAWSVVVSYE. The entire CDR3 is CAWSVVVSYEQYF.

This clone has a count of ten or more. The CDR3 is cut off 3 residues early in the read; its end comes from the germline J gene. The chain has TRBV7-9 and TRBJ2-3; TRBD2 agrees at 7 bases. From germline, CDR1 is SEHNR and CDR2 FQNEAQ (reference sequence). The CDR3 extends over 15 amino acids. Trimming cost V 2 bases and J 4 bases; bases outside gene matches: 6. CDR3: CASSLSQAGADTQYF. The covered CDR3 bases are TGTGCCAGCAGCTTAAGCCAGGCGGGGGCAGATACG. Full variable domain (outside the CDR3, taken from reference TRBV7-9 and TRBJ2-3): DTGVSQNPRHKITKRGQNVTFRCDPISEHNRLYWYRQTLGQGPEFLTYFQNEAQLEKSRLLSDRFSAERPKGSFSTLEIQRTEQGDSAMYLCASSLSQAGADTQYFGPGTRLTVL.

This clone was counted many times. The sequenced fragment ends 3 residues before the CDR3 boundary, so the rest is inferred from the germline J gene. The same CDR3 arises from other DNA sequences in this sample as well. V is TRBV20-1 and J is TRBJ2-7; a possible D gene is TRBD1 (6 bases). This CDR3 spans 11 amino acids. Trimming took 3 bases from V and 3 from J, leaving 6 bases between them. In germline, CDR1 is DFQATT, CDR2 SNEGSKA (reference sequence). The DNA read from the CDR3 is TGCAGTGCTAGGGACAGCTACGAG. Translation: CSARDSYE. The entire CDR3 protein reads CSARDSYEQYF.

Of note for this clone: The DNA ends 3 residues before the CDR3 does, and the rest of the CDR3 is filled in from the germline J gene. The J gene is TRBJ1-2, the V gene TRBV11-1, with D maybe TRBD1 (6 bases). Between the trimmed V and J ends, which lost 5 bases and 6 bases, there was a span of 16 bases. This CDR3 has 14 amino acids. Germline lookup yields CDR1 SGHAT and CDR2 FQDESV (reference sequence). The CDR3 is CASSHRTAWDGYTF. The DNA read from the CDR3 is TGTGCCAGCAGCCACCGGACAGCCTGGGATGGC.

Remarks on this clone: Read coverage stops 3 residues before the CDR3 terminus; the germline J gene supplies the remainder. The rearrangement links TRBV30 to TRBJ2-3; D may be TRBD2 (7 bases). The CDR3 sequence is 14 residues long. Per the germline V gene, CDR1 is GTSNPN and CDR2 is SVGIG (reference sequence). The CDR3 spells CAWSLGGGNQPQYF. Partial CDR3 DNA: TGTGCCTGGAGTTTGGGGGGGGGCAATCAGCCG.

This clone has a count of ten or more. The DNA ends 3 residues before the CDR3 does, and the rest of the CDR3 is filled in from the germline J gene. The chain links TRBV29-1 to TRBJ2-7; D unclear. Trimming pared 0 bases from V and 1 base from J, leaving 7 bases between. Germline V CDR1 and CDR2: SQVTM, ANQGSEA. The CDR3 consists of 13 residues. The CDR3 is CSVEDPRSYEQYF. The sequenced part of the CDR3 DNA is TGCAGCGTTGAAGACCCGAGGTCCTACGAG.

In the case of this clone: The CDR3 end is not reached by the read, which stops 3 residues before it; the germline J gene fills it in. V is TRBV7-2 and J is TRBJ1-2; D gene uncertain. CDR3 length equals 15 residues. CDR1 is SGHTA, CDR2 FQGNSA, per germline. The part of the CDR3 DNA that was read is TGTGCCAGCAGCTCGACTAGTGGGAGTTCGACTGAC. This encodes CASSSTSGSSTD. The entire CDR3 protein is CASSSTSGSSTDYTF. The entire variable domain, with the rest obtained from reference TRBV7-2 and TRBJ1-2, is as follows: GAGVSQSPSNKVTEKGKDVELRCDPISGHTALYWYRQSLGQGLEFLIYFQGNSAPDKSGLPSDRFSAERTGGSVSTLTIQRTQQEDSAVYLCASSSTSGSSTDYTFGSGTRLTVV.

This clone came up many times. The part of the CDR3 DNA that was read is TGTGCCAGTAGTGGTGGGACAGCCAGTGATGAAAAA. This encodes CASSGGTASDEK. The entire CDR3 reads CASSGGTASDEKLFF. This chain links TRBV19 with TRBJ1-4, with 7 bases aligning to TRBD1. The DNA ends 3 residues before the CDR3 does, and the rest of the CDR3 is filled in from the germline J gene. Germline V CDR1 and CDR2: LNHDA, SQIVND (reference sequence). V shed 5 bases and J 6 bases; nucleotides not matched to a gene: 9. The CDR3 is made up of 15 amino acids. Filled out from reference TRBV19 and TRBJ1-4, the complete variable domain reads DGGITQSPKYLFRKEGQNVTLSCEQNLNHDAMYWYRQDPGQGLRLIYYSQIVNDFQKGDIAEGYSVSREKKESFPLTVTSAQKNPTAFYLCASSGGTASDEKLFFGSGTQLSVL.

Many counts were recorded for this clone. The CDR3 loop is CASSRQGNNEQFF. Incomplete CDR3 DNA: TGTGCCAGCAGCCGACAGGGGAACAATGAG. This chain connects TRBV5-5 to TRBJ2-1, with 8 nucleotides matching TRBD1. The CDR3 end falls 3 residues outside the read, so it is completed with the germline J gene. The CDR3 contains 13 residues. V shed 4 bases, J shed 5 bases, and the junction held 2 bases outside the gene matches. Germline values: CDR1 SGHKS, CDR2 YYEKEE (reference sequence).

This clone has ten or more counts. The CDR3 end falls 3 residues outside the read, so it is completed with the germline J gene. The chain is built from TRBV7-3 and TRBJ2-1; tentatively, D is TRBD2 (6 bases). The CDR3 is 13 amino acids. Germline V gene sequence: CDR1 SGHTA, CDR2 FQGTGA. V was shortened by 5 bases and J by 9 bases, with 14 bases between the two germline ends. The CDR3: CASSPQEGLEQFF. CDR3 DNA, as far as it was read: TGTGCCAGCAGCCCCCAGGAGGGGCTTGAG.

With respect to this clone: The read ends 3 residues shy of where the CDR3 ends; the end is completed using the germline J gene. This chain joins TRBV20-1 and TRBJ2-7, with 11 bases that match TRBD2. From germline, CDR1 is DFQATT and CDR2 SNEGSKA (reference sequence). CDR3 size: 17 residues. The J segment lost 3 bases and the V segment lost 5 bases, leaving 15 bases of the junction unmatched. The sequenced part of the CDR3 DNA is TGCAGTGCTCCAAGAGGGGCACTAGCGGGAGTAGGCTACGAG. Translation gives CSAPRGALAGVGYE. The whole CDR3 protein is CSAPRGALAGVGYEQYF.

This clone was observed at least ten times. The read finishes 3 residues shy of the CDR3 end, and the germline J gene is used to complete it. The chain carries TRBV19 and TRBJ1-1; no clear D gene. Trimming removed 6 bases at V and 1 base at J, with 18 bases between. The CDR3 extends over 16 amino acids. The germline V gene encodes CDR1 LNHDA and CDR2 SQIVND (reference sequence). CDR3 bases read: TGTGCCAGTAGACGAAGGGCACTCCAAACGAACACTGAA. This gives the protein CASRRRALQTNTE. The CDR3 in its entirety is CASRRRALQTNTEAFF. The full variable domain, with the rest looked up from reference TRBV19 and TRBJ1-1, is DGGITQSPKYLFRKEGQNVTLSCEQNLNHDAMYWYRQDPGQGLRLIYYSQIVNDFQKGDIAEGYSVSREKKESFPLTVTSAQKNPTAFYLCASRRRALQTNTEAFFGQGTRLTVV.

A word on this clone: The missing CDR3 end, 3 residues past where the read stops, is filled in from the germline J gene. J is TRBJ2-7 and V is TRBV5-6, with D possibly TRBD2 on 6 matching bases. The germline gives CDR1 SGHDT, CDR2 YYEEEE. The V and J ends lost 0 bases and 6 bases respectively, with 10 bases between them. The CDR3 contains 13 residues. The CDR3 loop is CASSLGGLGEQYF. Partial CDR3 DNA: TGTGCCAGCAGCTTGGGGGGACTGGGCGAG.

This clone was detected many times. The read ends 3 residues before the CDR3 terminus; that terminus is restored from the germline J gene. This rearrangement joins TRBV9 to TRBJ1-6; D is uncertain. The germline V gene encodes CDR1 SGDLS and CDR2 YYNGEE. The CDR3 is 12 amino acids. Trimming took off 0 bases at V and 10 bases at J, with 5 bases between the two ends. CDR3 sequence reads: CASSVAGSPLHF. The sequenced part of the CDR3 DNA is TGTGCCAGCAGCGTAGCTGGCTCACCC.

Many counts were recorded for this clone. The CDR3 is cut off 3 residues early in the read; its end comes from the germline J gene. This chain links TRBV9 with TRBJ2-7; D may be TRBD2 (5 bases). Germline V gives CDR1 SGDLS, CDR2 YYNGEE. The CDR3 has 15 amino acids. Trimming stripped 4 bases from V and 1 base from J, with 15 bases between. The CDR3 sequence is CASSIGVDESYEQYF. Partial CDR3 DNA: TGTGCCAGCAGCATCGGGGTGGACGAGTCCTACGAG.